What follows are 17 T cell receptor beta chains derived from one specimen sequenced in a study of T cell responses to AZD1222 COVID-19 vaccine. The table came from immunoSEQ multiplex PCR; TCRdb's copy has only in-frame clones and leaves some out. The table includes under 150,000 clones, 89% detected once. This sample comprised peripheral blood, obtained 28 days after the second AZD1222 dose. These receptor sequences come from an adult who received the AZD1222 COVID-19 vaccine.

The chain uses TRBV6-5 and TRBJ1-5; a weak D match, TRBD1 (5 bases). Trimming took off 6 bases at V and 2 bases at J, with 11 bases between the two ends. This CDR3 is built from 14 residues. Germline-derived CDR1 and CDR2 are MNHEY and SVGAGI. The CDR3 DNA reads as TGTGCCAGCAGGCAGGGTCTGGGCAATCAGCCCCAGCATTTT. Translated, it gives CASRQGLGNQPQHF.

V gene TRBV4-3 combines with J gene TRBJ2-7, with D maybe TRBD1 (5 bases). This CDR3 is 14 amino acids long. The ends were cut back, 0 bases at V and 2 bases at J, with 8 bases in the middle. CDR1 and CDR2 from the germline V gene are LGHNA and YSLEER. The DNA for the CDR3 is TGCGCCAGCAGCCAAGAGACAGAAACCTACGAGCAGTACTTC. Protein sequence: CASSQETETYEQYF.

The chain employs TRBV19 and TRBJ2-1, with D tentatively TRBD2 (6 bases). Germline CDR1 is LNHDA and CDR2 is SQIVND (reference sequence). The V end was cut by 6 bases, the J end by 1 base, with 13 bases between. CDR3 length: 15 amino acids. CDR3 amino acids: CASRDGRWSYNEQFF. In DNA, the CDR3 is TGTGCCAGTAGGGACGGGAGATGGTCCTACAATGAGCAGTTCTTC.

V is TRBV5-4 and J is TRBJ2-7; weak D call: TRBD1 (6 bases). Trimming cost V 0 bases and J 6 bases, with 10 bases left between them. CDR3 size: 13 residues. Germline V lookup: CDR1 SGHNT, CDR2 YYREEE (reference sequence). As DNA, the CDR3 is TGTGCCAGCAGCTTGGACAGGGAAGGCGAGCAGTACTTC. It codes for CASSLDREGEQYF.

The chain combines TRBV3-1 (or the pseudogene TRBV3-2) with TRBJ2-4; the D is unclear. The germline V gene has CDR1 LGHDT and CDR2 YNNKEL (reference sequence). The CDR3 has 12 amino acids. V was pared by 4 bases and J by 9 bases, with 10 bases between. The CDR3 loop reads CASSRHPCIQYF. The CDR3 nucleotides read TGTGCCAGCAGCCGACACCCATGCATTCAGTACTTC.

The gene calls are TRBV24-1 and TRBJ1-4, with TRBD1 identical over 10 bases. Germline trimming cut 0 bases from V and 6 bases from J; bases unmatched to any gene: 9. The germline V gene encodes CDR1 KGHDR and CDR2 SFDVKD. The CDR3 covers 18 residues. Written as DNA, the CDR3 is TGTGCCACCAGTGATTTGCAAGAGCCGGGACAGGGGTATGAAAAACTGTTTTTT. This translates into CATSDLQEPGQGYEKLFF.

The chain links TRBV5-4 to TRBJ1-2, with D perhaps matching TRBD1 (5 bases). The CDR3 sequence is 13 residues long. Trimming cost V 3 bases and J 4 bases, with 10 bases left between them. Germline CDR1 reads SGHNT; CDR2 reads YYREEE (reference sequence). The DNA for the CDR3 is TGTGCCAGCAGCTCCAGGGAGGGCTATGGCTACACCTTC. Translated, it gives CASSSREGYGYTF.

The chain employs TRBV5-1 and TRBJ1-5, with unresolved D. The length of the CDR3 is 13 residues. V lost 0 bases, J lost 3 bases, and 4 bases lay in between. Looked up from germline, CDR1 is SGHRS and CDR2 is YFSETQ. The CDR3 region is CASSLGDNQPQHF. The CDR3 DNA follows: TGCGCCAGCAGCTTGGGGGACAATCAGCCCCAGCATTTT.

The chain couples TRBV28 to TRBJ2-3; 8 bases match TRBD2. Trimming cost V 7 bases and J 5 bases; bases outside gene matches: 11. Germline values: CDR1 MDHEN, CDR2 SYDVKM. The length of the CDR3 is 15 residues. The CDR3 sequence is CASTTQMRGVDTQYF. CDR3 bases: TGTGCCAGCACCACCCAAATGCGGGGGGTAGATACGCAGTATTTT.

The chain recombines TRBV11-2 with TRBJ2-1, with D tentatively TRBD1 or TRBD2 (5 bases each). Germline V gene lookup returns CDR1 SGHAT and CDR2 FQNNGV. The CDR3 contains 15 residues. V was shortened by 3 bases and J by 2 bases, with 11 bases between the two germline ends. CDR3 protein: CASSFDSGTYNEQFF. The CDR3 nucleotides are TGTGCCAGCAGCTTCGACAGCGGCACCTACAATGAGCAGTTCTTC.

In regard to this clone: An end of the junction differs from the germline gene, which may be a read error. The chain carries TRBV7-9 and TRBJ2-7; 7 nucleotides agree with TRBD1. Looked up from germline, CDR1 is SEHNR and CDR2 is FQNEAQ (reference sequence). This CDR3 contains 13 residues. CDR3 nucleotide sequence: TGTGCCAGCAGCTTAGTCACCGGGACAGAAGTGGACTTC. It yields the protein CASSLVTGTEVDF. Full variable domain (missing parts from reference TRBV7-9 and TRBJ2-7): DTGVSQNPRHKITKRGQNVTFRCDPISEHNRLYWYRQTLGQGPEFLTYFQNEAQLEKSRLLSDRFSAERPKGSFSTLEIQRTEQGDSAMYLCASSLVTGTEVDFGPGTRLTVT.

V usage is TRBV5-6 and J usage is TRBJ1-2, with unresolved D. CDR1 is SGHDT and CDR2 is YYEEEE in the germline V gene. The CDR3 contains 12 residues. With 1 base removed from V and 5 bases from J, the gap between germline ends came to 6 bases. This CDR3 is CASSLSAYGYTF. In DNA form, the CDR3 reads TGTGCCAGCAGCTTGTCGGCTTATGGCTACACCTTC.

The chain joins TRBV15 to TRBJ2-6; 9 nucleotides match TRBD2. V was pared by 0 bases and J by 2 bases, with 14 bases of the junction left unmatched. From germline, CDR1 is LNHNV and CDR2 YYDKDF (reference sequence). CDR3 size: 21 residues. As DNA, the CDR3 is TGTGCCACCAGCAGAGAGGTAGCGGGAGACTTGCGCGTCCCTGGGGCCAACGTCCTGACTTTC. It encodes CATSREVAGDLRVPGANVLTF.

The gene calls are TRBV7-9 and TRBJ2-1, with D perhaps TRBD1 (5 bases). The V end lost 5 bases, the J end lost 4 bases, and 18 bases lay between the germline ends. From germline, CDR1 is SEHNR and CDR2 FQNEAQ (reference sequence). The length of the CDR3 is 16 residues. CDR3 DNA sequence: TGTGCCAGCAGCCCTTATGGACACCAACTTTACAATGAGCAGTTCTTC. Encoded protein: CASSPYGHQLYNEQFF.

CDR3 bases: TGTGCCAGCTCACCACGGGCCAGTAGCACAGATACGCAGTATTTT. This translates into CASSPRASSTDTQYF. The gene calls are TRBV18 and TRBJ2-3; D unclear. Looked up from germline, CDR1 is KGHSH and CDR2 is LQKENI. The CDR3 totals 15 residues. Between the trimmed V and J ends, which lost 1 base and 0 bases, there was a span of 8 bases.

The chain is built from TRBV18 and TRBJ2-1; D is undetermined. Between the trimmed V and J ends, which lost 3 bases and 11 bases, there was a span of 14 bases. Germline loops: CDR1 KGHSH, CDR2 LQKENI. This CDR3 is built from 13 residues. The CDR3 spells CASSPDPERKQFF. In DNA form, the CDR3 reads TGTGCCAGCTCACCTGACCCGGAGAGGAAGCAGTTCTTC.

This chain uses TRBV7-8 with TRBJ1-5; 12 bases map to TRBD1. This CDR3 region has 20 residues. Germline trimming cut 2 bases from V and 1 base from J; bases unmatched to any gene: 12. Germline V CDR1 and CDR2: SGHVS, FQNEAQ. CDR3 coding DNA: TGTGCCAGCAGCTTACTCACCGGGACAGGGGGCCCCCTGAGCAATCAGCCCCAGCATTTT. This sequence encodes CASSLLTGTGGPLSNQPQHF.